Each of the 18 T cell receptor beta chains below was sequenced from the same sample in a study of T cells in Graves' hyperthyroidism and ophthalmopathy. Amplified TCR beta CDR3 regions came from RNA transcripts. During a first-round RT-PCR of the TCR CDR3, the HTBI primer set was used. A single record per CDR3 protein comes from TCRdb applying MiXCR to the multiplex PCR reads. The repertoire has around 340,000 distinct CDR3 sequences, over 11% of them found once; the top ten carry just under 25%. The sequenced material came from blood. Receptors originate from a woman aged 25-40 years with Graves' hyperthyroidism.

This chain connects TRBV11-2 to TRBJ2-2; D might be TRBD2 (5 bases). With 5 bases removed from V and 0 bases from J, the gap between germline ends came to 13 bases. Germline V CDR1 and CDR2: SGHAT, FQNNGV. The CDR3 is made up of 16 amino acids. The CDR3 DNA reads TGTGCCAGCAGCCCAACGGGGTCTCCGAACACCGGGGAGCTGTTTTTT. The encoded protein is CASSPTGSPNTGELFF.

This rearrangement joins TRBV29-1 to TRBJ1-1, with D possibly being TRBD1 (5 bases). Between the trimmed V and J ends, which lost 1 base and 2 bases, there was a span of 17 bases. Germline CDR1 and CDR2: SQVTM and ANQGSEA. CDR3 length: 16 amino acids. As DNA, the CDR3 is TGCAGCGTTGAAGGGGTAGAGGGACGTCCTAACACTGAAGCTTTCTTT. Amino acids: CSVEGVEGRPNTEAFF.

This clonotype came up many times. The CDR3 DNA sequence: TGTGCCAGCAGCTTTTATGTAGAGACCCAGTACTTC. Translation gives CASSFYVETQYF. This chain links TRBV11-2 with TRBJ2-5; no firm D call. CDR1 is SGHAT, CDR2 FQNNGV, per germline. The V end lost 3 bases, the J end lost 4 bases, and 6 bases lay between the germline ends. There are 12 residues in the CDR3.

Turning to this clonotype: This sequence may be a read error, since a much larger clone differs from it by one base. The gene calls are TRBV7-9 and TRBJ2-3; TRBD2 agrees at 11 bases. After removal of 1 base from V and 9 bases from J, the junction contained 9 bases not matched to a gene. CDR3 length: 16 residues. Germline-derived CDR1 and CDR2 are SEHNR and FQNEAQ (reference sequence). This CDR3 reads CASSLDLPSGRKTQYF. In DNA form, the CDR3 reads TGTGCCAGCAGCTTAGACCTTCCTAGCGGGAGGAAGACGCAGTATTTT.

This clonotype was seen at least ten times. CDR3 sequence (DNA): TGTGCCAGCGAAAGAAGGGACAGTTCGTTTGGCTACACCTTC. Residues: CASERRDSSFGYTF. This sequence joins TRBV28 and TRBJ1-2; 7 nucleotides agree with TRBD1. This CDR3 has 14 residues. CDR1 and CDR2 (germline): MDHEN, SYDVKM. The J segment lost 7 bases and the V segment lost 8 bases, leaving 13 bases of the junction unmatched.

This chain links TRBV3-1 with TRBJ1-5, with unresolved D. Germline V gene sequence: CDR1 LGHDT, CDR2 YNNKEL (reference sequence). Trimming took off 1 base at V and 2 bases at J, with 9 bases between the two ends. CDR3 length: 15 residues. The CDR3 reads CASSQGSGGNQPQHF. Here the CDR3 DNA reads TGTGCCAGCAGCCAAGGATCCGGGGGCAATCAGCCCCAGCATTTT. Using reference TRBV3-1 and TRBJ1-5 for the parts outside the CDR3, the full variable domain is DTAVSQTPKYLVTQMGNDKSIKCEQNLGHDTMYWYKQDSKKFLKIMFSYNNKELIINETVPNRFSPKSPDKAHLNLHINSLELGDSAVYFCASSQGSGGNQPQHFGDGTRLSIL.

This clonotype occurred a few times. The gene calls are TRBV3-1 and TRBJ2-7, with TRBD2 matching 10 bases. This CDR3 has 16 residues. From germline, CDR1 is LGHDT and CDR2 YNNKEL (reference sequence). V lost 0 bases to trimming and J lost 4 bases; unmatched junction nucleotides: 6. The CDR3 loop is CASSQDWASGSYEQYF. The DNA for the CDR3 is TGTGCCAGCAGCCAAGATTGGGCTAGCGGGAGTTACGAGCAGTACTTC.

This clonotype was seen at least ten times. CDR3 region: CASSPGRENTEAFF. For the CDR3, the DNA is TGTGCCAGCAGTCCTGGACGGGAAAACACTGAAGCTTTCTTT. The chain couples TRBV2 to TRBJ1-1; D remains unclear. The length of the CDR3 is 14 residues. V was trimmed by 5 bases and J by 2 bases, leaving 12 bases between them. Germline CDR1 and CDR2: SNHLY and FYNNEI.

The chain combines TRBV20-1 with TRBJ1-2; the D is unclear. CDR3 length: 13 residues. Germline CDR1 reads DFQATT; CDR2 reads SNEGSKA (reference sequence). Between the trimmed V and J ends, which lost 0 bases and 2 bases, there was a span of 7 bases. The CDR3 DNA reads TGCAGTGCTAGAGACACGCGGAACTATGGCTACACCTTC. Protein product: CSARDTRNYGYTF.

This clonotype was counted ten times or more. The chain has TRBV28 and TRBJ1-3; the D gene is possibly TRBD1 (6 bases). V lost 4 bases to trimming and J lost 4 bases, with 14 bases between them. Germline CDR1 MDHEN, CDR2 SYDVKM. This CDR3 region has 15 residues. The DNA of the CDR3 is TGTGCCAGCAGTTCCGGGACAATCATCGGAAACACCATATATTTT. Translated: CASSSGTIIGNTIYF.

This clonotype was detected ten times or more. This chain links TRBV7-2 with TRBJ2-7; possibly TRBD2 for D (5 bases). CDR1 is SGHTA and CDR2 is FQGNSA in the germline V gene. The CDR3 length is 15 residues. Deletions cut 5 bases from V and 0 bases from J, with 14 bases between. The CDR3 sequence is CASSPKGSNSYEQYF. CDR3 coding DNA: TGTGCCAGCAGCCCAAAAGGGAGTAACTCCTACGAGCAGTACTTC. Based on the CDR3 plus reference TRBV7-2 and TRBJ2-7, the full variable domain is GAGVSQSPSNKVTEKGKDVELRCDPISGHTALYWYRQSLGQGLEFLIYFQGNSAPDKSGLPSDRFSAERTGGSVSTLTIQRTQQEDSAVYLCASSPKGSNSYEQYFGPGTRLTVT.

The chain employs TRBV13 and TRBJ2-7; TRBD2 matches at 12 bases. The CDR3 covers 17 residues. After removal of 2 bases from V and 7 bases from J, the junction contained 12 bases not matched to a gene. From germline, CDR1 is PRHDT and CDR2 FYEKMQ (reference sequence). This CDR3 is CASSLWLAGGPTKEQYF. The CDR3 DNA follows: TGTGCCAGCAGCTTATGGCTAGCGGGAGGGCCTACGAAGGAGCAGTACTTC.

This clonotype has at least ten counts. The gene calls are TRBV11-1 and TRBJ1-2; D unclear. Germline loops: CDR1 SGHAT, CDR2 FQDESV (reference sequence). V lost 6 bases and J lost 0, with 11 bases in between. This CDR3 is 14 amino acids long. CDR3 DNA sequence: TGTGCCAGCAGTCCGAGAACCGCTAACTATGGCTACACCTTC. This encodes CASSPRTANYGYTF.

The rearrangement links TRBV20-1 to TRBJ2-7, with D possibly matching TRBD1 (6 bases). The CDR3 sequence is 14 residues long. Germline V gene sequence: CDR1 DFQATT, CDR2 SNEGSKA (reference sequence). V gave up 0 bases and J gave up 2 bases, with 11 bases separating them. The CDR3 sequence: CSARDGTRPYEQYF. The CDR3 DNA follows: TGCAGTGCTAGAGATGGGACAAGACCCTACGAGCAGTACTTC.

V usage is TRBV20-1 and J usage is TRBJ2-5, with 7 bases that match TRBD2. The trim removed 0 bases at V and 11 bases at J, leaving 15 bases unmatched. The V gene's germline CDR1 is DFQATT and CDR2 SNEGSKA (reference sequence). This CDR3 region has 15 residues. DNA of the CDR3: TGCAGTGCTAGAGATCCCGGGGACGGCGGGAGATCTCAGTACTTC. This gives the protein CSARDPGDGGRSQYF.

This clonotype was recorded at least ten times. The gene calls are TRBV28 and TRBJ2-7; 10 bases agree with TRBD2. This CDR3 comprises 16 residues. The V and J ends lost 4 bases and 5 bases, in that order; junction bases with no gene match: 11. Germline CDR1 MDHEN, CDR2 SYDVKM. Here the CDR3 reads CASSSPLAGVGDEQYF. The CDR3 nucleotides read TGTGCCAGCAGTTCCCCTCTAGCGGGAGTTGGAGACGAGCAGTACTTC.

In this sample, this clonotype turned up many times. V usage is TRBV20-1 and J usage is TRBJ2-2, with a tentative D call TRBD1 (5 bases). The V end was cut by 6 bases, the J end by 3 bases, with 17 bases between. Germline V lookup: CDR1 DFQATT, CDR2 SNEGSKA (reference sequence). The CDR3 length is 15 residues. CDR3 coding DNA: TGCAGTGCCAGACACAGGATTTATGACACCGGGGAGCTGTTTTTT. It yields the protein CSARHRIYDTGELFF.

Ten or more counts support this clonotype. J is TRBJ2-7 and V is TRBV6-2 or TRBV6-3; 7 bases are a match to TRBD2. This CDR3 has 15 residues. Per germline, CDR1 MNHEY and CDR2 SVGEGT. J gave up 2 bases and V 2 bases, and 6 bases lay outside the gene matches. The chain's CDR3 is CASSYEAGATYEQYF. The CDR3 bases are TGTGCCAGCAGTTACGAGGCGGGAGCTACCTACGAGCAGTACTTC.